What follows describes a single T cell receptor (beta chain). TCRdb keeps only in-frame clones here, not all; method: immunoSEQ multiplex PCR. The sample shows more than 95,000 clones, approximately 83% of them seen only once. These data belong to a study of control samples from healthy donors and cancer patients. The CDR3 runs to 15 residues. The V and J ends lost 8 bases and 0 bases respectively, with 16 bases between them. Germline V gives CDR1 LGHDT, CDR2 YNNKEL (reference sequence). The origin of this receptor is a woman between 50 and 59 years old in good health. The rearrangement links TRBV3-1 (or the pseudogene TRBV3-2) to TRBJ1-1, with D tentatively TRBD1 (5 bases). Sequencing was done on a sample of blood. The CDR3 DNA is TGTGCCAGCCATCTACGGGCAGGGATGAACACTGAAGCTTTCTTT. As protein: CASHLRAGMNTEAFF.